This paragraph reports one T cell receptor beta chain. Its antigen is still unknown. A read error is possible here, since a much larger clone lies one base away. Time point described: pre-sensitization, week 0. Treatment noted: therapeutic diphenylcyclopropenone sensitization with weekly scalp DPC. In the original workflow: Per sample, the median was about 95,000 TCRs, with values from approximately 25,000 to 650,000. In TCRdb, the RACE reads were re-called with MiXCR into one record per CDR3 protein. TCRdb, not the authors, supplied the V and J calls. The sample records about 290,000 distinct CDR3 sequences, almost 8% being singletons. These data are taken from a study of human T cells and chemical hapten exposure. Overall study results and limits: Significantly more large CDR3 similarity clusters arose among expanded TCRs than among controls.

The specimen comprised whole blood, sampled in connection with sensitization to the hapten diphenylcyclopropenone (DPC). The receptor's source is a young man with alopecia areata. Some clones in this sample may be carry-over from other donors' samples.

CDR3 sequence (DNA): TGTGTCAGCAGCTTAGGGGGCCTACAAGAGACCCAGTACTTC. It specifies CVSSLGGLQETQYF. The J gene is TRBJ2-5, the V gene TRBV7-9; 7 positions agree with TRBD1. This CDR3 is built from 14 residues. Germline V lookup: CDR1 SEHNR, CDR2 FQNEAQ (reference sequence).